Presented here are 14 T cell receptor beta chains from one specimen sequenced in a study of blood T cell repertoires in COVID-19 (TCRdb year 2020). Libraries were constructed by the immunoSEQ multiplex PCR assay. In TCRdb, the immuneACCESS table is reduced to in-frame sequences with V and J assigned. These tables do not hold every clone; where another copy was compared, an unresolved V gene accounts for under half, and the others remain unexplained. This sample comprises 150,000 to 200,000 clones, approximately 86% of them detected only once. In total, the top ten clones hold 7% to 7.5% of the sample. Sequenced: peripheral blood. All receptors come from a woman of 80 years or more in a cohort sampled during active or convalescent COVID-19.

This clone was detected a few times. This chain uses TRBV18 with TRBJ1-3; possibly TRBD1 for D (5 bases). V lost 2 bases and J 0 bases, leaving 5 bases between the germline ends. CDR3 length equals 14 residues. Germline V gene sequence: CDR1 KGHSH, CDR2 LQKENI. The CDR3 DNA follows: TGTGCCAGCTCACCAGGGGCCTCTGGAAACACCATATATTTT. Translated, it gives CASSPGASGNTIYF.

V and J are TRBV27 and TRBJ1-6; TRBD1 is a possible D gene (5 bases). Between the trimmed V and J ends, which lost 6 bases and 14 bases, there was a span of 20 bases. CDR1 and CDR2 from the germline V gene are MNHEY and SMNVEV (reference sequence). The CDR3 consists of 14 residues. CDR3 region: CASRRGEGWSALHF. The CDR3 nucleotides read TGTGCCAGCAGGCGAGGGGAGGGGTGGTCGGCCCTCCACTTT.

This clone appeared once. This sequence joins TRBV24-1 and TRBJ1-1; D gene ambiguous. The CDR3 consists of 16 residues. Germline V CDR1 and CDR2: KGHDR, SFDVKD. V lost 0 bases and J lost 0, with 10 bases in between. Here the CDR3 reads CATSDLTWQLNTEAFF. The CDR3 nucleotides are TGTGCCACCAGTGATTTGACCTGGCAGTTGAACACTGAAGCTTTCTTT.

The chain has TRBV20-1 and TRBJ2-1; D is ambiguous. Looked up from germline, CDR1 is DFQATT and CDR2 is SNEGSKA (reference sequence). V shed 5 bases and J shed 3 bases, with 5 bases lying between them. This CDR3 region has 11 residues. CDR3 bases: TGCAGTGCTTCGGTCTACAATGAGCAGTTCTTC. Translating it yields CSASVYNEQFF.

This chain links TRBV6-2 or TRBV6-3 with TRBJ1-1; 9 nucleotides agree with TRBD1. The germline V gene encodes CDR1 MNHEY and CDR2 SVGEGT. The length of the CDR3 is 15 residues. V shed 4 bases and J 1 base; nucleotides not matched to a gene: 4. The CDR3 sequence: CASSSPGQGNTEAFF. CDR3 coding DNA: TGTGCCAGCAGTTCCCCGGGACAGGGGAACACTGAAGCTTTCTTT.

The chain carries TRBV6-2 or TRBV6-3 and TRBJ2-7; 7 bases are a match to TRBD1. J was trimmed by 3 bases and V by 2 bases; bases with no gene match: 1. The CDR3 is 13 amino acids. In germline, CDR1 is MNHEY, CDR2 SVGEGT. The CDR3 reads CASSYPGGYEQYV. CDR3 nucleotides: TGTGCCAGCAGTTACCCAGGGGGCTACGAGCAGTACGTC.

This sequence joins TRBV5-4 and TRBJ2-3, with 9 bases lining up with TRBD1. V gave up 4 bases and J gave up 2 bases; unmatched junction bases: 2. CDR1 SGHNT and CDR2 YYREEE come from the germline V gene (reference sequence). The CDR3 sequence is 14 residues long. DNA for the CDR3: TGTGCCAGCAGCCGGGACAGGGTCACAGATACGCAGTATTTT. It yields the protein CASSRDRVTDTQYF.

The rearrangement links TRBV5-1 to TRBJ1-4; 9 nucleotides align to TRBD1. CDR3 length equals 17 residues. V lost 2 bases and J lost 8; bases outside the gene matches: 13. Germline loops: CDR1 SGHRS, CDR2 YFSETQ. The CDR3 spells CASSFHPGTGSREKLFF. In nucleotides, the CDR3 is TGCGCCAGCAGCTTTCACCCCGGGACAGGGTCTCGGGAAAAACTGTTTTTT. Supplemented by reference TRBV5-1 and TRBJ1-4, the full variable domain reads KAGVTQTPRYLIKTRGQQVTLSCSPISGHRSVSWYQQTPGQGLQFLFEYFSETQRNKGNFPGRFSGRQFSNSRSEMNVSTLELGDSALYLCASSFHPGTGSREKLFFGSGTQLSVL.

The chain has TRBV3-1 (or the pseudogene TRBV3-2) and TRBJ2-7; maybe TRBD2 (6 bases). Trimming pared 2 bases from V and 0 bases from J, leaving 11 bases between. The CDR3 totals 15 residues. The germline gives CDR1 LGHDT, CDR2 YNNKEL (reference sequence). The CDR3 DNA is TGTGCCAGCAGCCAACGGGGACTGTACTCCTACGAGCAGTACTTC. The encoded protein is CASSQRGLYSYEQYF.

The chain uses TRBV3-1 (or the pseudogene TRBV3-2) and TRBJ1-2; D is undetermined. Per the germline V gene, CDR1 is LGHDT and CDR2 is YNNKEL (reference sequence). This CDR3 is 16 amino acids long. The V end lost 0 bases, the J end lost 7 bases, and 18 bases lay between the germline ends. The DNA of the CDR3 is TGTGCCAGCAGCCAAGACGAATGGTACGGCGGTTCTGGCTACACCTTC. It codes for CASSQDEWYGGSGYTF.

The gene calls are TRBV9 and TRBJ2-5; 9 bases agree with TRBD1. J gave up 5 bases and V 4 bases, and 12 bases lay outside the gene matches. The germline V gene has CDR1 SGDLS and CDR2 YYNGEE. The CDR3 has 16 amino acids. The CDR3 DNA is TGTGCCAGCAGCACCCGGGACAGGGAAATGGGTGAGACCCAGTACTTC. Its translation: CASSTRDREMGETQYF.

CDR3 sequence (DNA): TGTGCCAGACCCTATATGGCGGGAGGGCCACCGGGCACGCAGTATTTT. As protein: CARPYMAGGPPGTQYF. The chain employs TRBV27 and TRBJ2-3; 9 nucleotides line up with TRBD2. V lost 9 bases and J lost 9; bases outside the gene matches: 19. The germline V gene encodes CDR1 MNHEY and CDR2 SMNVEV (reference sequence). CDR3 size: 16 residues.

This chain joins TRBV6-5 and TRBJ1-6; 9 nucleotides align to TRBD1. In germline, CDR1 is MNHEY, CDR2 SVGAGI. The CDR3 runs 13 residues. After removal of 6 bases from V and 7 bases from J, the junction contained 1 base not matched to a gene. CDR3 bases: TGTGCCAGCAGGGGGACAGGGAATTCACCCCTCCACTTT. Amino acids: CASRGTGNSPLHF.

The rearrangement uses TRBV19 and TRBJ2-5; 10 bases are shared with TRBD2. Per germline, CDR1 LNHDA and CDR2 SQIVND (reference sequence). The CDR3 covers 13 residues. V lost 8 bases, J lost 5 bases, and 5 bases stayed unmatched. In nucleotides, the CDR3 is TGTGCCAGTTCTTTAGCGGGAGGCGAGACCCAGTACTTC. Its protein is CASSLAGGETQYF.